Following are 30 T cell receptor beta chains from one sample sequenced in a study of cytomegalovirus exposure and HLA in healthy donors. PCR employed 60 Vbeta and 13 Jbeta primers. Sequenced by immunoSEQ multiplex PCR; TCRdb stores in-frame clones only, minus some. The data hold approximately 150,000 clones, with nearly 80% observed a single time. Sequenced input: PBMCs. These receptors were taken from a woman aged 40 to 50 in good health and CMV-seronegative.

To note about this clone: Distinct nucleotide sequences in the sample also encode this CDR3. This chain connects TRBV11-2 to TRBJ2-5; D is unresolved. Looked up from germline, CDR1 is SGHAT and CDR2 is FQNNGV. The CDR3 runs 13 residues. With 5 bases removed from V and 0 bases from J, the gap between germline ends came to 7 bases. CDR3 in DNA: TGTGCCAGCAGCGCCGGTCACCAAGAGACCCAGTACTTC. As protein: CASSAGHQETQYF. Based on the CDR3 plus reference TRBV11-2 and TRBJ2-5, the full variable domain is EAGVAQSPRYKIIEKRQSVAFWCNPISGHATLYWYQQILGQGPKLLIQFQNNGVVDDSQLPKDRFSAERLKGVDSTLKIQPAKLEDSAVYLCASSAGHQETQYFGPGTRLLVL.

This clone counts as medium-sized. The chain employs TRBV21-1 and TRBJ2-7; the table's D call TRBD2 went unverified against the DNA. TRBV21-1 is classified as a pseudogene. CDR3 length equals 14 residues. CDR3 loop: CASSKTSGAYEQYF. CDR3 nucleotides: TGTGCCAGCAGCAAGACTAGCGGGGCCTACGAGCAGTACTTC.

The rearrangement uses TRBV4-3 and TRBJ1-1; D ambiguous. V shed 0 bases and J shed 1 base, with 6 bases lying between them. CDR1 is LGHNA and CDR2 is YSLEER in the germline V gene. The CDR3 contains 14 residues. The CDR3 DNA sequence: TGCGCCAGCAGCCAAGATTTCCGGAACACTGAAGCTTTCTTT. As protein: CASSQDFRNTEAFF.

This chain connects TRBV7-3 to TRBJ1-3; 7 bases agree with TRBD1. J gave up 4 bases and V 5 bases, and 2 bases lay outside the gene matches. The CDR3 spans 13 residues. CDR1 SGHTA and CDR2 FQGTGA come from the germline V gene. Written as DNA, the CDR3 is TGTGCCAGCAGCGAGGGACAGGGAAACACCATATATTTT. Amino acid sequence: CASSEGQGNTIYF.

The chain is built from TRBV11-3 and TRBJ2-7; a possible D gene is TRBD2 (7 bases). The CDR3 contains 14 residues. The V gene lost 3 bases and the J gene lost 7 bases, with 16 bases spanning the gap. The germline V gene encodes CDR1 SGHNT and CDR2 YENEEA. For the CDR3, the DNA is TGTGCCAGCAGCTTCGAGGGGGGGAGTAGGGAGCAGTACTTC. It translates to CASSFEGGSREQYF. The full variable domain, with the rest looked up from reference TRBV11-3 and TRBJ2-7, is EAGVVQSPRYKIIEKKQPVAFWCNPISGHNTLYWYLQNLGQGPELLIRYENEEAVDDSQLPKDRFSAERLKGVDSTLKIQPAELGDSAVYLCASSFEGGSREQYFGPGTRLTVT.

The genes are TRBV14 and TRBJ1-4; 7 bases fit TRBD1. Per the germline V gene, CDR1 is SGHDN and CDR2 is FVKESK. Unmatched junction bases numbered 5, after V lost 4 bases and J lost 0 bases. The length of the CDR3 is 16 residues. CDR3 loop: CASSLTGIATNEKLFF. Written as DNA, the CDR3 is TGTGCCAGCAGCCTGACAGGGATAGCAACTAATGAAAAACTGTTTTTT.

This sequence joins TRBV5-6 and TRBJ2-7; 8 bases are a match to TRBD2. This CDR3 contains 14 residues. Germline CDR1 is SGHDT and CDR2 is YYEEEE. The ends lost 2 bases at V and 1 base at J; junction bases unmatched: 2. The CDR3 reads CASSLLAGSYEQYF. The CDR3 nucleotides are TGTGCCAGCAGCTTATTAGCGGGGTCCTACGAGCAGTACTTC.

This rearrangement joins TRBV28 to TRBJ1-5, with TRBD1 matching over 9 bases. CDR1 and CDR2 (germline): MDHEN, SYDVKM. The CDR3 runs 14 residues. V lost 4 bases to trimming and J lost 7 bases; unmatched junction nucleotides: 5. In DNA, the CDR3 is TGTGCCAGCAGTTACGGGACAGGGCAACAGCCCCAGCATTTT. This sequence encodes CASSYGTGQQPQHF.

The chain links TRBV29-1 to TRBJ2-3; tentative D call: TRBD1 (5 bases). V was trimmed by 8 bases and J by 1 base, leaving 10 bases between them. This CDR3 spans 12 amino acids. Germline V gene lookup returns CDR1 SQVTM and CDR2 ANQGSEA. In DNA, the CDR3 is TGCAGCTCCGAGACAGGCACAGATACGCAGTATTTT. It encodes CSSETGTDTQYF.

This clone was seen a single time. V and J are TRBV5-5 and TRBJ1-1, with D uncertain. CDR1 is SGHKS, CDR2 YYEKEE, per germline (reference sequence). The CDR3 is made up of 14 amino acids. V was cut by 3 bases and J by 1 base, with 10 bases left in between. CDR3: CASSWNSQNTEAFF. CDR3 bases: TGTGCCAGCAGCTGGAACAGCCAGAACACTGAAGCTTTCTTT.

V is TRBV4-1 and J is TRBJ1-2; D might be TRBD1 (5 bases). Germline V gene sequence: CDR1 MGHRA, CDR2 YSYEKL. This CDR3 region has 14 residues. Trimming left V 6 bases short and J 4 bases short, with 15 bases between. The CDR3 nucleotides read TGCGCCAGCAGGAATCGGGACGGGAGCTATGGCTACACCTTC. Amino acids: CASRNRDGSYGYTF.

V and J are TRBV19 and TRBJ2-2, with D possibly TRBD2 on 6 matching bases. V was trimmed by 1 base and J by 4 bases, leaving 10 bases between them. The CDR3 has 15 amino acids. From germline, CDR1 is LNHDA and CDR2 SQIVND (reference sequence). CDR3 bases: TGTGCCAGTAGTATAGGCGGGATAGGCACCGGGGAGCTGTTTTTT. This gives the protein CASSIGGIGTGELFF.

As DNA, the CDR3 is TGCGCCAGCAGCCGTACTCCCCCGCCTCTTCAAGAGACCCAGTACTTC. As protein: CASSRTPPPLQETQYF. The V gene is TRBV4-3, the J gene TRBJ2-5; D unclear. Trimming left V 4 bases short and J 2 bases short, with 17 bases between. The CDR3 length is 16 residues. Germline CDR1 reads LGHNA; CDR2 reads YSLEER.

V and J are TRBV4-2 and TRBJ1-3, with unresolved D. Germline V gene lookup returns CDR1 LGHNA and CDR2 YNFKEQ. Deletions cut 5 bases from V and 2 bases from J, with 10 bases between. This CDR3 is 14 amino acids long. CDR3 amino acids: CASSVTLAGNTIYF. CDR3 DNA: TGTGCCAGCAGCGTTACTCTCGCTGGAAACACCATATATTTT.

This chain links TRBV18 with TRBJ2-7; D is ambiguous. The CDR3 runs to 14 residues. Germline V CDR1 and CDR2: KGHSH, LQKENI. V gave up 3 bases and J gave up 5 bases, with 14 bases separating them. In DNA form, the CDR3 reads TGTGCCAGCTCACCGTTACAGCTGACAAACGAGCAGTACTTC. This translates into CASSPLQLTNEQYF.

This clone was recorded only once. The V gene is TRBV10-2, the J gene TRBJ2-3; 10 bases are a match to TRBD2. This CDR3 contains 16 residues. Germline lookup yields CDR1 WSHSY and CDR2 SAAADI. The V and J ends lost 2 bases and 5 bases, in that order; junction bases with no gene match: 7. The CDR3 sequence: CASSERLAGELDTQYF. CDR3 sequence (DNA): TGCGCCAGCAGTGAGAGGCTAGCGGGGGAGCTAGATACGCAGTATTTT.

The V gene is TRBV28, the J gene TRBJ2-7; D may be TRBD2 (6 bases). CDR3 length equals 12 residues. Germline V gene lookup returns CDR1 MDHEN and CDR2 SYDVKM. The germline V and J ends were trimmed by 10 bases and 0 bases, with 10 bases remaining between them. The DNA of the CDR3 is TGTGCCACTCGCGGGGTCTCCTACGAGCAGTACTTC. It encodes CATRGVSYEQYF.

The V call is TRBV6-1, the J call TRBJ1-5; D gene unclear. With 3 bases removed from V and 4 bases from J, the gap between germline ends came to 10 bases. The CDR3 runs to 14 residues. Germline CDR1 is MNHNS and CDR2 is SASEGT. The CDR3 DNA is TGTGCCAGCAGTGAGGCAGCGATAAATCAGCCCCAGCATTTT. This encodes CASSEAAINQPQHF.

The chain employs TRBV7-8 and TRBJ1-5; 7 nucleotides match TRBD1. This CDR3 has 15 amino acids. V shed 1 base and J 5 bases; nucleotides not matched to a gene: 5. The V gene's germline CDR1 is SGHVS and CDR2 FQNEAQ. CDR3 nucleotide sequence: TGTGCCAGCAGCTTAGGTGACAGGGTGGATCAGCCCCAGCATTTT. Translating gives CASSLGDRVDQPQHF.

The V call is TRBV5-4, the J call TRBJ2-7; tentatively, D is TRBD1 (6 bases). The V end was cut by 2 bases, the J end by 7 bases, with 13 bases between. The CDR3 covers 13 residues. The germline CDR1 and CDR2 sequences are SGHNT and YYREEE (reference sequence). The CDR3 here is CASSFGTFQEQYF. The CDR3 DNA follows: TGTGCCAGCAGCTTCGGGACATTTCAGGAGCAGTACTTC.

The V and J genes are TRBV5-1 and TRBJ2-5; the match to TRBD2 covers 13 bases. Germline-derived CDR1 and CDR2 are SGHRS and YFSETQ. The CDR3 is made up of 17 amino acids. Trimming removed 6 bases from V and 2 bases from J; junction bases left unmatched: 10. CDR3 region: CASNLKTTSGRQETQYF. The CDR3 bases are TGCGCCAGCAATCTCAAGACGACTAGCGGGAGGCAAGAGACCCAGTACTTC.

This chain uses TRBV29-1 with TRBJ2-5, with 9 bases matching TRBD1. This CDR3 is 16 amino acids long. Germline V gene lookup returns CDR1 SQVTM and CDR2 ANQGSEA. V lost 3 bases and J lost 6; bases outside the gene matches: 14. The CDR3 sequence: CSVDDPGQGPSQTQYF. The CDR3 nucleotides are TGCAGCGTTGATGACCCCGGACAGGGGCCCTCTCAGACCCAGTACTTC.

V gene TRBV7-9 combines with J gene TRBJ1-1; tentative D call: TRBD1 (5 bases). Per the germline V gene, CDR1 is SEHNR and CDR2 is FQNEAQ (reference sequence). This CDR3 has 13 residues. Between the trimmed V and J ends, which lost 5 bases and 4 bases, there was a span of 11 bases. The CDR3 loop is CASSVGGGTEAFF. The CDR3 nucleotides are TGTGCCAGCAGCGTGGGGGGGGGCACTGAAGCTTTCTTT.

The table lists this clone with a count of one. The CDR3, as DNA: TGTGCCAGCAGTTCCGGACAGGGGAACACTGAAGCTTTCTTT. It specifies CASSSGQGNTEAFF. This chain uses TRBV28 with TRBJ1-1, with 8 bases matching TRBD1. J was trimmed by 1 base and V by 4 bases; bases with no gene match: 2. CDR1 MDHEN and CDR2 SYDVKM come from the germline V gene. This CDR3 region has 14 residues.

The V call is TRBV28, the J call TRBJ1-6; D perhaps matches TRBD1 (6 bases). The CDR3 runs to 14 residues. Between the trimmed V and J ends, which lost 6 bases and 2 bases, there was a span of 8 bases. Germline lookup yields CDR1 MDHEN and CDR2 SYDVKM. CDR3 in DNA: TGTGCCAGCAGCCAGGGGCCCTATAATTCACCCCTCCACTTT. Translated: CASSQGPYNSPLHF.

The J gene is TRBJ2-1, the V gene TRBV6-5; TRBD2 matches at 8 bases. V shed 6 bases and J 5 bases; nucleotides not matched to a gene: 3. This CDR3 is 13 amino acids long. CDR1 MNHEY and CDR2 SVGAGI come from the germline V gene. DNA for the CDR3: TGTGCCAGCAGACTAGCGGCCCACAATGAGCAGTTCTTC. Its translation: CASRLAAHNEQFF.

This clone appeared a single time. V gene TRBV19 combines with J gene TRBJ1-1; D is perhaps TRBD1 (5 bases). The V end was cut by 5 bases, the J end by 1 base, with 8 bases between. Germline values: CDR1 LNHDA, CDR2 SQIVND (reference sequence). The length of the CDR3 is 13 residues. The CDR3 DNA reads TGTGCCAGTAGTCAGGGTTCGAACACTGAAGCTTTCTTT. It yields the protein CASSQGSNTEAFF.

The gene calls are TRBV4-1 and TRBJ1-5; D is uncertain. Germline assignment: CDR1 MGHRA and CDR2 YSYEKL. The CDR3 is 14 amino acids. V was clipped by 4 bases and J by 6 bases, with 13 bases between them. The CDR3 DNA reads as TGCGCCAGCAGCCTCCTCCCAATCGGTCAGCCCCAGCATTTT. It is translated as CASSLLPIGQPQHF.

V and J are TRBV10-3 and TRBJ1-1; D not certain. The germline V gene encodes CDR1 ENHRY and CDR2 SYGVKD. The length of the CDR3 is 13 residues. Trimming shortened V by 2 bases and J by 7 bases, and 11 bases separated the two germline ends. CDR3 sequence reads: CAISEDGYGEAFF. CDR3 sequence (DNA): TGTGCCATCAGTGAGGACGGGTACGGTGAAGCTTTCTTT.

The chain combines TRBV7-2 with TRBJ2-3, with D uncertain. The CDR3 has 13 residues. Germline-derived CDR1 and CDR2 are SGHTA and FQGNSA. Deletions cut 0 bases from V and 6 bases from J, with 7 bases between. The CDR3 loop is CASSLASFDTQYF. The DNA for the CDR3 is TGTGCCAGCAGCTTAGCCTCCTTCGATACGCAGTATTTT.